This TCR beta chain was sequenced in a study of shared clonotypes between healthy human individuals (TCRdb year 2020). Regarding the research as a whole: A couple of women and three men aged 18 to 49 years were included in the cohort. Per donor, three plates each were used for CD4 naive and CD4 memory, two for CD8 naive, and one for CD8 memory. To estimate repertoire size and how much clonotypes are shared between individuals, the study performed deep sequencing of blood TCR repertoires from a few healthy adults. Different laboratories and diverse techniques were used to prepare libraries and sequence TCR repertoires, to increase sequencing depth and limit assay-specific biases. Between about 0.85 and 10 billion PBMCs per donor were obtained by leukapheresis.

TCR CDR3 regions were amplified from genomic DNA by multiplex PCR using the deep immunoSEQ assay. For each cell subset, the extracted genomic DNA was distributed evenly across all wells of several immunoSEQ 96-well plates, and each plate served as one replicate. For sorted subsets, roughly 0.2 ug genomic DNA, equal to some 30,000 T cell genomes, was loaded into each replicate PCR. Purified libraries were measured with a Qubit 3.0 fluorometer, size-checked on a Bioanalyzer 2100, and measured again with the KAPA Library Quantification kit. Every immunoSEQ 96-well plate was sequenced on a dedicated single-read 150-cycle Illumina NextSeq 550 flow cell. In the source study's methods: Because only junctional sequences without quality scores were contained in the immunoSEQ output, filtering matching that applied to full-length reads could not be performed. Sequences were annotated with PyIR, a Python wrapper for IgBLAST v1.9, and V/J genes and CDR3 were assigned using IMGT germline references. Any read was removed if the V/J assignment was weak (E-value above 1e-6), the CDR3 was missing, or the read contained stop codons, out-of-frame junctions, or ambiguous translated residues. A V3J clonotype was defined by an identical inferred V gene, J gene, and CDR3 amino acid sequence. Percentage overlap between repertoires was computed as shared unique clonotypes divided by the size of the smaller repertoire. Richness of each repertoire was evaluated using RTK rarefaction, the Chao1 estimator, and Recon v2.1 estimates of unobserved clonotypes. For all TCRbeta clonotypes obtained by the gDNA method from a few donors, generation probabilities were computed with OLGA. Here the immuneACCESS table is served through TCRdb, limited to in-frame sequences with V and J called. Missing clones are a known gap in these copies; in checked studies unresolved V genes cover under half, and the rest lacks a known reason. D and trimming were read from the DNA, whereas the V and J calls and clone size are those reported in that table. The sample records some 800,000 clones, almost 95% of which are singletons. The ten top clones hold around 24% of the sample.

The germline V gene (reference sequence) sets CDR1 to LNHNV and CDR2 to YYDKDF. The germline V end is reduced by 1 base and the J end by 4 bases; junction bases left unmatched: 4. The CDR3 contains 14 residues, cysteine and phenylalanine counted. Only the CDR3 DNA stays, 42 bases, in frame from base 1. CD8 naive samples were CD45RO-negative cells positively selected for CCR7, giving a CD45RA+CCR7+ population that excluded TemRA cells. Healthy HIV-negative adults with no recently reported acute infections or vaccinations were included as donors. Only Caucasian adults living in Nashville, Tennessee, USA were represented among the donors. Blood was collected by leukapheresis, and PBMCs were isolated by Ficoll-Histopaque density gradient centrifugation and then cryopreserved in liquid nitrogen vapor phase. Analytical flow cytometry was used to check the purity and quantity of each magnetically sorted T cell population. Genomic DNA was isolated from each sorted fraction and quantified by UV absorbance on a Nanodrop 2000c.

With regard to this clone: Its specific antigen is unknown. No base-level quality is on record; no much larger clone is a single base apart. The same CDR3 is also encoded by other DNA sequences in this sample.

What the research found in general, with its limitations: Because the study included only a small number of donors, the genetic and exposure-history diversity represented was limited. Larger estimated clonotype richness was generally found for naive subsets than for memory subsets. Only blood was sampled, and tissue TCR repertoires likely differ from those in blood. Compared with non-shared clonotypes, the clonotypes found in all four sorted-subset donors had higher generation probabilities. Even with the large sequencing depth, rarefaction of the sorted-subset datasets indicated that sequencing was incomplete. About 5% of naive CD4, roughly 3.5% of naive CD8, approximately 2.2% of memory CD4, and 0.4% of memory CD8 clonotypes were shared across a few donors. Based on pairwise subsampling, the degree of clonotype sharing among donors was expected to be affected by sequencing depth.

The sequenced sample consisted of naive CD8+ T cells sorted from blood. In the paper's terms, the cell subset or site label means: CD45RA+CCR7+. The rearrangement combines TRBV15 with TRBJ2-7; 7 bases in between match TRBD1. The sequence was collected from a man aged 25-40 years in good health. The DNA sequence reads TGTGCCACCAGCAGAGGGACAGGCGGTTACGAGCAGTACTTC. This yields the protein CATSRGTGGYEQYF. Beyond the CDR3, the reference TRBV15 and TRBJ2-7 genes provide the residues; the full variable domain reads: DAMVIQNPRYQVTQFGKPVTLSCSQTLNHNVMYWYQQKSSQAPKLLFHYYDKDFNNEADTPDNFQSRRPNTSFCFLDIRSPGLGDTAMYLCATSRGTGGYEQYFGPGTRLTVT.